These 16 T cell receptor beta chains came from one sample sequenced in a study of T cells in women clearing cervical HPV infection. TCRdb's copy holds only in-frame clones and misses some; the assay was immunoSEQ multiplex PCR. The sample includes around 39,000 clones. The sample consisted of blood buffy coat. Source of these receptors: a woman aged 18-70 years with a cervical HPV16 infection that either progressed to CIN3+ or cleared (not recorded which).

Regarding this clone: The read falls 3 residues short of the CDR3 end, and the missing part is taken from the germline J gene. The chain carries TRBV19 and TRBJ2-2; perhaps TRBD1 as D (5 bases). Germline V lookup: CDR1 LNHDA, CDR2 SQIVND (reference sequence). The CDR3 loop spans 15 amino acids. This CDR3 is CASSRTQATNEKLFF. Partial CDR3 DNA: TGTGCCAGTAGTAGAACACAGGCTACTAATGAAAAG.

With respect to this clone: One end of the junction varies from germline; a read error may be responsible. The read gets to within 3 residues of the CDR3 end, and the germline J gene fills in the rest. V and J are TRBV7-9 and TRBJ2-4; D remains ambiguous. This CDR3 spans 12 amino acids. Germline values: CDR1 SEHNR, CDR2 FQNEAQ (reference sequence). Partial CDR3 DNA: TGTTCCAGCAGCTTCCATTACCTCGGT. Translating gives CSSSFHYLG. From start to end, the CDR3 is CSSSFHYLGQYF.

In regard to this clone: Read sequence stops 3 residues before the CDR3 end, and the germline J gene provides the missing end. This chain uses TRBV18 with TRBJ2-7, with 10 bases aligning to TRBD1. The germline gives CDR1 KGHSH, CDR2 LQKENI. There are 15 residues in the CDR3. V lost 4 bases, J lost 2 bases, and 5 bases stayed unmatched. The CDR3 DNA, read in part, is TGTGCCAGCTCACGCGCGGGGACAGGGGCCTACGAG. Encoded protein: CASSRAGTGAYE. The whole CDR3 is CASSRAGTGAYEQYF. The complete variable domain, with remaining parts taken from reference TRBV18 and TRBJ2-7, reads NAGVMQNPRHLVRRRGQEARLRCSPMKGHSHVYWYRQLPEEGLKFMVYLQKENIIDESGMPKERFSAEFPKEGPSILRIQQVVRGDSAAYFCASSRAGTGAYEQYFGPGTRLTVT.

As for this clone: The read finishes 3 residues shy of the CDR3 end, and the germline J gene is used to complete it. The genes are TRBV19 and TRBJ2-1; TRBD2 matches 9 bases. The CDR3 loop spans 14 amino acids. V lost 8 bases, J lost 9 bases, and 11 bases stayed unmatched. Germline V gene sequence: CDR1 LNHDA, CDR2 SQIVND (reference sequence). The CDR3 loop is CASSVLSGSSEQFF. The DNA read from the CDR3 is TGTGCCAGTTCAGTACTTAGCGGGAGTAGTGAG.

Notes on this clone: The observed sequence ends 3 residues before the CDR3 terminus, with the missing tail filled in from the germline J gene. The gene calls are TRBV11-3 and TRBJ1-4; D remains unclear. The germline gives CDR1 SGHNT, CDR2 YENEEA. There are 13 residues in the CDR3. CDR3 residues: CASSLVQDSPLFF. Partial CDR3 DNA: TGTGCCAGCAGCTTAGTTCAGGATTCACCA.

In regard to this clone: The read falls 3 residues short of the CDR3 end, and the missing part is taken from the germline J gene. J is TRBJ1-2 and V is TRBV5-1; weak D call: TRBD1 (5 bases). The CDR3 covers 15 residues. Germline V gene lookup returns CDR1 SGHRS and CDR2 YFSETQ. This chain's CDR3 is CASSLLGSGQETYTF. The CDR3 bases that were read are TGCGCCAGCAGCTTGTTGGGTTCCGGACAAGAGACC.

Note on this clone: Read data end 3 residues before the CDR3 end; the end is taken from the germline J gene. The V and J genes are TRBV5-1 and TRBJ1-1; 11 bases align to TRBD1. V gave up 4 bases and J gave up 5 bases; unmatched junction bases: 4. CDR1 and CDR2 from the germline V gene are SGHRS and YFSETQ. The CDR3 covers 14 residues. The DNA read from the CDR3 is TGCGCCAGCAGCCGGGACAGGGGGGGAACTGAA. This codes for CASSRDRGGTE. The full CDR3 reads CASSRDRGGTEAFF.

Of note for this clone: The CDR3 end is not reached by the read, which stops 3 residues before it; the germline J gene fills it in. V is TRBV19 and J is TRBJ2-1; 7 bases align to TRBD2. Germline V gene data show CDR1 as LNHDA and CDR2 as SQIVND (reference sequence). J was trimmed by 8 bases and V by 0 bases; bases with no gene match: 4. The CDR3 contains 14 residues. CDR3: CASSIDGEGDEQFF. Incomplete CDR3 DNA: TGTGCCAGTAGTATAGACGGGGAGGGTGATGAG. The variable domain in full, completed from reference TRBV19 and TRBJ2-1, reads DGGITQSPKYLFRKEGQNVTLSCEQNLNHDAMYWYRQDPGQGLRLIYYSQIVNDFQKGDIAEGYSVSREKKESFPLTVTSAQKNPTAFYLCASSIDGEGDEQFFGPGTRLTVL.

A note on this clone: The read terminates 3 residues before the CDR3 end, so the remaining end is supplied by the germline J gene. The rearrangement links TRBV19 to TRBJ2-2; TRBD1 might be the D (5 bases). The CDR3 covers 18 residues. Germline V gene lookup returns CDR1 LNHDA and CDR2 SQIVND (reference sequence). Here the CDR3 reads CASSRGGGLGPGANVLFF. Incomplete CDR3 DNA: TGTGCCAGTAGTAGAGGTGGCGGATTGGGCCCTGGGGCCAACGTG.

About this clone itself: The sequenced fragment ends 3 residues before the CDR3 boundary, so the rest is inferred from the germline J gene. The chain couples TRBV6-2 or TRBV6-3 to TRBJ2-5; tentatively, D is TRBD1 (5 bases). There are 15 residues in the CDR3. Germline V gene lookup returns CDR1 MNHEY and CDR2 SVGEGT. CDR3: CASSYDSADTDTQYF. CDR3 DNA, as far as it was read: TGTGCCAGCAGTTACGATTCTGCGGACACAGATACC.

Notes on this clone: Read sequence stops 3 residues before the CDR3 end, and the germline J gene provides the missing end. This chain joins TRBV7-9 and TRBJ2-3, with 7 bases matching TRBD1. The CDR3 is 15 amino acids. The junction had 7 bases not matched to a gene; V was cut back by 6 bases and J by 1 base. Germline V gene sequence: CDR1 SEHNR, CDR2 FQNEAQ (reference sequence). CDR3: CASRLTGTGTDTQYF. CDR3 DNA (partial): TGTGCCAGCAGGCTGACAGGGACGGGCACAGATACG.

CDR3 loop: CASSIAPLETQYF. Incomplete CDR3 DNA: TGTGCCAGTAGTATAGCACCGTTAGAGACG. The rearrangement uses TRBV19 and TRBJ2-3; D remains unclear. With the read ending 3 residues before the CDR3 end, the germline J gene is used to fill in that end. Germline lookup yields CDR1 LNHDA and CDR2 SQIVND (reference sequence). The CDR3 contains 13 residues.

Worth noting for this clone: The read halts 3 residues ahead of the CDR3 end, with the missing end drawn from the germline J gene. The V gene is TRBV5-1, the J gene TRBJ2-5; D uncertain. CDR1 and CDR2 from the germline V gene are SGHRS and YFSETQ. Trimming cost V 0 bases and J 6 bases, with 9 bases left between them. CDR3 length: 13 residues. Incomplete CDR3 DNA: TGCGCCAGCAGCTTGGTCCAGTTGAAGACC. This codes for CASSLVQLKT. The entire CDR3 protein reads CASSLVQLKTQYF. Looking up the rest from reference TRBV5-1 and TRBJ2-5 gives the full variable domain: KAGVTQTPRYLIKTRGQQVTLSCSPISGHRSVSWYQQTPGQGLQFLFEYFSETQRNKGNFPGRFSGRQFSNSRSEMNVSTLELGDSALYLCASSLVQLKTQYFGPGTRLLVL.

For this clone: Other DNA sequences in the same sample also yield this CDR3. The DNA read from the CDR3 is TGTGCCAGCAGCTTGACAGGCAACTCTGGAAACACC. This codes for CASSLTGNSGNT. In full, the CDR3 reads CASSLTGNSGNTIYF. V and J are TRBV7-2 and TRBJ1-3; D might be TRBD1 (6 bases). The CDR3 goes on 3 residues after the read ends, and that part is filled in from the germline J gene. The germline V and J ends were trimmed by 3 bases and 0 bases, with 9 bases remaining between them. Germline loops: CDR1 SGHTA, CDR2 FQGNSA. The CDR3 length is 15 residues.

About this clone itself: The read terminates 3 residues ahead of where the CDR3 ends, so the germline J gene completes it. The gene calls are TRBV6-2 or TRBV6-3 and TRBJ1-1, with no clear D. V lost 7 bases to trimming and J lost 1 base, with 10 bases between them. The CDR3 runs to 13 residues. CDR1 and CDR2 from the germline V gene are MNHEY and SVGEGT. The covered CDR3 bases are TGTGCCAGCACCCTACGGGGGAACACTGAA. It yields the protein CASTLRGNTE. The CDR3, in full, reads CASTLRGNTEAFF.

Concerning this clone: The read gets to within 3 residues of the CDR3 end, and the germline J gene fills in the rest. This rearrangement joins TRBV4-1 to TRBJ1-6, with D possibly matching TRBD1 (5 bases). Trimming removed 1 base from V and 9 bases from J, with 19 bases in between. Germline V CDR1 and CDR2: MGHRA, YSYEKL. This CDR3 comprises 17 residues. CDR3 sequence reads: CASSQVYEETDPSPLHF. The CDR3 DNA, read in part, is TGCGCCAGCAGCCAAGTATATGAGGAGACAGACCCTTCACCC.